Listed below are T cell receptor beta chains from one sample, sequenced in a study of blood T cell repertoires in COVID-19. Only in-frame clones appear in the TCRdb table, and some are missing; sequencing was by immunoSEQ multiplex PCR. Found here are more than 200,000 clones, around nine tenths of them singletons; the top ten hold less than 14%. The source material was PBMCs or T cells enriched from blood (not recorded which). The source of these receptors is a young man who had recovered from COVID-19. Each CDR3 is given with its conserved first and last residue. The D gene is left open where the match is weak. Clone size is stated in some rows and not others, as once, few, many or a class when expanded.

15	-	TRBD2	TRBV30	TRBJ2-7	TGTGCCTGGAGCGGACAAGCGGGGGTGGCATACGAGCAGTACTTC	CAWSGQAGVAYEQYF
14	-	TRBD1	TRBV6-5	TRBJ1-2	TGTGCCAGCAGTTACGGGACAGGGGCAGGTGGCTACACCTTC	CASSYGTGAGGYTF
16	-	TRBD1	TRBV5-1	TRBJ1-4	TGCGCCAGCAGCTTGTCCGGGACAGCTCCGAATGAAAAACTGTTTTTT	CASSLSGTAPNEKLFF
16	-	-	TRBV28	TRBJ2-1	TGTGCCAGCAAGCCACATTCGGGAGCATCCTACAATGAGCAGTTCTTC	CASKPHSGASYNEQFF
13	-	-	TRBV11-2	TRBJ2-7	TGTGCCAGCAGCAAAGACCGGGACTACGAGCAGTACTTC	CASSKDRDYEQYF
14	-	TRBD2	TRBV5-1	TRBJ2-3	TGCGCCAGCAGCATAGCGGGAGTATGGGATACGCAGTATTTT	CASSIAGVWDTQYF
10	-	-	TRBV28	TRBJ2-7	TGTGCCAGCAGGGGAGGCGAGCAGTACTTC	CASRGGEQYF
13	-	TRBD2	TRBV2	TRBJ2-1	TGTGCCGGAGGACTAGCGGGATCGAATGAGCAGTTCTTC	CAGGLAGSNEQFF
13	-	-	TRBV19	TRBJ2-3	TGTGCCAGTGCCTTCCAGGGCACAGATACGCAGTATTTT	CASAFQGTDTQYF
12	-	TRBD1	TRBV12-3/TRBV12-4	TRBJ1-1	TGTGCCGGCTCCCAGGGGGCTAGTGAAGCTTTCTTT	CAGSQGASEAFF
13	-	TRBD1	TRBV7-9	TRBJ2-7	TGTGCCAGCAGCGCTGTGGACAGGGACGAGCAGTACTTC	CASSAVDRDEQYF
17	-	TRBD2	TRBV5-6	TRBJ2-2	TGTGCCAGCAGCCCGGGGGGTAGATACGCGAACACCGGGGAGCTGTTTTTT	CASSPGGRYANTGELFF
14	-	-	TRBV18	TRBJ2-7	TGTGCCAGCTCACCACCGTGGACAGCCTACGAGCAGTACTTC	CASSPPWTAYEQYF
13	-	-	TRBV11-2	TRBJ1-1	TGTGCCAGCAGCTCCATCAGGAACACTGAAGCTTTCTTT	CASSSIRNTEAFF
14	few	-	TRBV10-3	TRBJ1-1	TGTGCCATCAGGGACCAGGGTTTGGGGACTGAAGCTTTCTTT	CAIRDQGLGTEAFF
19	few	TRBD2	TRBV9	TRBJ2-3	TGTGCCAGCAGCGTAGCTTTCCCGGTCGGTGGGAGGGCAACAGATACGCAGTATTTT	CASSVAFPVGGRATDTQYF
15	-	-	TRBV4-2	TRBJ1-1	TGTGCCAGCAGCCAAGGCGGTGGCAGTGACACTGAAGCTTTCTTT	CASSQGGGSDTEAFF
18	-	TRBD2	TRBV5-6	TRBJ2-1	TGTGCCAGCAGCTTCAGGCTAGCGGGACTTTTAAGATACAATGAGCAGTTCTTC	CASSFRLAGLLRYNEQFF
15	-	TRBD1	TRBV28	TRBJ2-2	TGTGCCAGCAGTTTGGGGGACAGGGACACCGGGGAGCTGTTTTTT	CASSLGDRDTGELFF
12	-	-	TRBV7-2	TRBJ1-2	TGTGCCAGCAGCTTAGGAGAAGTAGGCTACACCTTC	CASSLGEVGYTF
16	-	-	TRBV30	TRBJ1-4	TGTGCCTGGAGTCCCCGGGAGGGCGCAACTAATGAAAAACTGTTTTTT	CAWSPREGATNEKLFF
12	-	-	TRBV5-8	TRBJ2-7	TGTGCCAGCAACTCACAGGGCCACGAGCAGTACTTC	CASNSQGHEQYF
11	-	-	TRBV24-1	TRBJ1-2	TGTGCCACCAGTGACCCTGTAGGCTACACCTTC	CATSDPVGYTF
15	-	TRBD1	TRBV27	TRBJ2-7	TGTGCCAGCAGTTTATCGCGGGACAGGGGACACGAGCAGTACTTC	CASSLSRDRGHEQYF
12	-	-	TRBV5-1	TRBJ1-1	TGCGCCAGCAGCGCGGGTTACACTGAAGCTTTCTTT	CASSAGYTEAFF
17	-	-	TRBV5-4	TRBJ2-6	TGTGCCAGCAGCTCCCGGACGGGATTCTCTGGGGCCAACGTCCTGACTTTC	CASSSRTGFSGANVLTF
16	-	TRBD1	TRBV9	TRBJ1-6	TGTGCCAGCAGCACCAGCCGGGACAGTTATAATTCACCCCTCCACTTT	CASSTSRDSYNSPLHF
17	-	-	TRBV5-4	TRBJ2-7	TGTGCCAGCAGCTTGGCCGGTCGGGACTTTTGGAGCTACGAGCAGTACTTC	CASSLAGRDFWSYEQYF
13	-	-	TRBV7-2	TRBJ2-3	TGTGCCAGCAGCTTAGCGCGGGGAGATACGCAGTATTTT	CASSLARGDTQYF
13	-	TRBD1	TRBV19	TRBJ1-2	TGTGCCAGTACTTACAGGGGGCGAAATGGCTACACCTTC	CASTYRGRNGYTF
16	-	TRBD2	TRBV19	TRBJ2-7	TGTGCCTCGGGACTAGCGGGAAAATCCGGCTCCTACGAGCAGTACTTC	CASGLAGKSGSYEQYF
17	few	TRBD2	TRBV2	TRBJ2-7	TGTGCCAGCAGGGGATACGCGGACTCAACTTCCGGGAGGGAGCAGTACTTC	CASRGYADSTSGREQYF
16	-	TRBD1	TRBV3-1/TRBV3-2	TRBJ1-1	TGTGCCAGCAGCCACACAGCTGGGACAGCGAACACTGAAGCTTTCTTT	CASSHTAGTANTEAFF
14	-	TRBD1	TRBV29-1	TRBJ1-1	TGCAGCTCGTGGGCAGGGGGCCTTGACACTGAAGCTTTCTTT	CSSWAGGLDTEAFF
15	-	TRBD1	TRBV15	TRBJ1-3	TGTGCCACCAGCCTCTTGACAGGGGCTGGAAACACCATATATTTT	CATSLLTGAGNTIYF
15	-	-	TRBV4-1	TRBJ1-6	TGCGCCAGCAGCCAAGATGGGGGGTCATATTCACCCCTCCACTTT	CASSQDGGSYSPLHF
19	-	TRBD2	TRBV7-6	TRBJ2-3	TGTGCCAGCAGCTTTGATCAAGGGACTAGCGGGGGGACGACAGATACGCAGTATTTT	CASSFDQGTSGGTTDTQYF
17	-	TRBD1	TRBV15	TRBJ1-3	TGTGCCACCAGCCCCCAACTGGGACAGCTCTCTGGAAACACCATATATTTT	CATSPQLGQLSGNTIYF
14	-	TRBD2	TRBV5-1	TRBJ2-5	TGCGCCAGCAGCTTCGGACTAGCAGCGGAGACCCAGTACTTC	CASSFGLAAETQYF
14	-	-	TRBV28	TRBJ2-5	TGTGCCAGCAGTTTGACAGGATCCGAGGAGACCCAGTACTTC	CASSLTGSEETQYF
13	-	-	TRBV5-4	TRBJ2-3	TGTGCCAGCAGTTCGCAGGAGGCAGATACGCAGTATTTT	CASSSQEADTQYF